This T cell receptor beta chain was documented in a study of blood T cell repertoires in COVID-19 (TCRdb year 2020). Background on the whole study: Samples from collaborators originated in the United States, Italy and Spain and spanned both the acute and convalescent phases of COVID-19. Where available, HLA class I and class II types were obtained from metadata supplied by the sample provider rather than from assay-based typing. Samples were obtained from the ongoing ImmuneRACE study (first 160 participants) and from 1,000 to 1,500 subjects provided by 6 global collaborators. The prospective study material was composed of cDNA or gDNA derived from T cells, B-cell-depleted T cells, or PBMCs. A freely available public database, intended as a resource for researchers studying the immune response to SARS-CoV-2, is where the repertoires were released. Deeply sampled blood TCRbeta repertoires from subjects exposed to, actively infected with, or recovered from COVID-19 were included in the dataset. Sample metadata almost always included a de-identified subject ID, COVID-19 status, age in years and sex.

About this clone itself: Its antigen target is currently unknown. Base qualities are not recorded, but no much larger clone differs from it by a single base.

TCRbeta CDR3 regions were amplified from genomic DNA by means of the immunoSEQ Assay, a bias-controlled multiplex PCR. Per the source publication's procedure: Nucleated cell counts per sample were estimated from amplification of reference gene primers within the assay. To quantify the absolute abundance of each unique TCRbeta CDR3 rearrangement, sequence reads were collapsed and filtered. For each sample, productive Simpson clonality was calculated by taking the square root of Simpson's diversity index across productive rearrangements. TCRdb provides this immuneACCESS table in a form limited to in-frame rearrangements. Some clones are lacking; in checked studies, under half of them reflect an unresolved V gene, and why the rest are absent is not known. The DNA gave D and trimming, while V, J and clone size come from that table. A total of about 130,000 clones appear in this sample, 65% to 85% of them only once. Of the sample, 15% to 20% falls within the top ten clones.

The collaborating institutions used their own protocols to collect whole blood in K2EDTA tubes. For TCRbeta analysis, collaborators shipped samples as frozen whole blood, isolated PBMCs, or DNA extracted from either of those sample types. From the cysteine up to the phenylalanine, the CDR3 has a length of 15 residues. Only the CDR3 region is kept as DNA, spanning 45 bases read in frame from base 1. Via the germline V gene, CDR1 is LGHNA and CDR2 YSLEER. V is reduced by 4 bases and J by 5 bases, leaving a spacing of 12 bases between them. What the authors observed across the whole study: The quantity of clinical and demographic metadata differed by source and by participant and was supplied without curation.

Source material: peripheral blood. The V and J genes are TRBV4-3 and TRBJ1-6, and perhaps TRBD1 as D gene, on 5 matching bases. This sequence was found in an elderly woman with acute or convalescent COVID-19. The DNA sequence reads TGCGCCAGCAGCCGCGGGACGGCCAATAATTCACCCCTCCACTTT. Its product reads: CASSRGTANNSPLHF.